The clone carrying this TCR beta chain was observed a single time. Profiling relied on immunoSEQ multiplex PCR, and the TCRdb table lists in-frame clones only, not all of them. The data show about 43,000 clones, with about 95% seen just once and 1.6% held by the top ten. Noted treatment: preoperative locoregional IRX-2 cytokine immunotherapy. Patients received preoperative, locoregional IRX-2 cytokine immunotherapy in a phase Ib study. The germline V gene encodes CDR1 LNHDA and CDR2 SQIVND (reference sequence). V lost 1 base to trimming and J lost 2 bases; unmatched junction nucleotides: 3. The CDR3 length is 16 residues. This entry comes from a study of preoperative IRX-2 immunotherapy in early breast cancer.

Sequences were derived from tumor tissue, sampled after IRX-2 immunotherapy. The sequence was collected from a human donor with breast cancer. The V gene is TRBV19, the J gene TRBJ2-5; 11 bases are a match to TRBD2. The CDR3 region has the DNA TGTGCCAGTAGTATAGGGGGACTAGCGGTTCAAGAGACCCAGTACTTC. Its translation is CASSIGGLAVQETQYF.